This T cell receptor beta chain stems from a study of control samples from healthy donors and cancer patients. The assay was immunoSEQ multiplex PCR, and TCRdb's table has in-frame clones only and misses some. The sample holds about 170,000 clones, 94% seen once. This clone was detected only once. The sample taken for sequencing was blood. This clonotype originated in a woman aged 18-29 years in good health.

CDR3 in amino acids: CASSDYRGEVYGYTF. CDR3 in DNA: TGTGCCAGCAGCGACTACAGGGGGGAGGTCTATGGCTACACCTTC. The V gene is TRBV7-9, the J gene TRBJ1-2, with TRBD1 identical over 8 bases. Germline assignment: CDR1 SEHNR and CDR2 FQNEAQ (reference sequence). The CDR3 sequence is 15 residues long. V lost 5 bases to trimming and J lost 4 bases; unmatched junction nucleotides: 9.